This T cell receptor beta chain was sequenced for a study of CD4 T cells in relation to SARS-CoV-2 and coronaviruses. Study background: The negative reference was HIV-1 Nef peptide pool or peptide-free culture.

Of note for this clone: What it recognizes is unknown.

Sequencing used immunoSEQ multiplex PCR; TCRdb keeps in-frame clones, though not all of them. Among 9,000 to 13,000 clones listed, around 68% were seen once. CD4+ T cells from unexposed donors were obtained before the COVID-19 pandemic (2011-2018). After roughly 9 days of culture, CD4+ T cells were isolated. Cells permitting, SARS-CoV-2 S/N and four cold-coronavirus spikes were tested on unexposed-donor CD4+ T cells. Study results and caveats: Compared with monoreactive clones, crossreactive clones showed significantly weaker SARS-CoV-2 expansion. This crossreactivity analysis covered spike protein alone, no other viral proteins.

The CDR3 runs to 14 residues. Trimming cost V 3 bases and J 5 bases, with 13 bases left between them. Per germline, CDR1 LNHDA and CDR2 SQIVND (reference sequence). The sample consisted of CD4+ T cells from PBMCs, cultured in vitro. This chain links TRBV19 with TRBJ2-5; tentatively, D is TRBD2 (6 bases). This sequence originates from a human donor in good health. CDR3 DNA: TGTGCCAGTAGTATCTCGGGGGATCTGGAGACCCAGTACTTC. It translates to CASSISGDLETQYF. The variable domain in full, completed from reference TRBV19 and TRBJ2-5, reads DGGITQSPKYLFRKEGQNVTLSCEQNLNHDAMYWYRQDPGQGLRLIYYSQIVNDFQKGDIAEGYSVSREKKESFPLTVTSAQKNPTAFYLCASSISGDLETQYFGPGTRLLVL.